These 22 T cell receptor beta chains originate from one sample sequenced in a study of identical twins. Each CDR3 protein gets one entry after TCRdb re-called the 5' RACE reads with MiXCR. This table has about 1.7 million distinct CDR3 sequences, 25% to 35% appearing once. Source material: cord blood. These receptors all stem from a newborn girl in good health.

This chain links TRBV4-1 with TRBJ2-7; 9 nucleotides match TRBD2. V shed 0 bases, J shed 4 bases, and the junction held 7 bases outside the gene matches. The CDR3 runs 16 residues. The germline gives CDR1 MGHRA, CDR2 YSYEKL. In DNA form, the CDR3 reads TGCGCCAGCAGCCAAGATTGGGTAGCGGGAGATTACGAGCAGTACTTC. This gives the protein CASSQDWVAGDYEQYF.

CDR3 loop: CSARAISGRQETQYF. DNA for the CDR3: TGCAGTGCTAGGGCCATTAGCGGGAGACAAGAGACCCAGTACTTC. V gene TRBV20-1 combines with J gene TRBJ2-5; 9 bases fit TRBD2. V trimming: 3 bases; J trimming: 2 bases; junction bases outside the gene matches: 7. Germline CDR1 is DFQATT and CDR2 is SNEGSKA (reference sequence). The CDR3 extends over 15 amino acids.

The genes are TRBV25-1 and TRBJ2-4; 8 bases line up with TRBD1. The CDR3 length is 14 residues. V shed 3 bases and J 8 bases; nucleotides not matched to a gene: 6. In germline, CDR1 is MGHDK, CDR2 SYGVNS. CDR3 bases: TGTGCCAGCAGTGACCGGGACAGGAGGGACATTCAGTACTTC. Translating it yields CASSDRDRRDIQYF.

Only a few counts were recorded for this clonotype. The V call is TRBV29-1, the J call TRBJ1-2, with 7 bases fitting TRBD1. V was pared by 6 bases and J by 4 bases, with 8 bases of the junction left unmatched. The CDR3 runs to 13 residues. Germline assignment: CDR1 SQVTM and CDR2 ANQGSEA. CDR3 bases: TGCAGCGTGCCCCGGGACAGTCTCTATGGCTACACCTTC. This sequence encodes CSVPRDSLYGYTF.

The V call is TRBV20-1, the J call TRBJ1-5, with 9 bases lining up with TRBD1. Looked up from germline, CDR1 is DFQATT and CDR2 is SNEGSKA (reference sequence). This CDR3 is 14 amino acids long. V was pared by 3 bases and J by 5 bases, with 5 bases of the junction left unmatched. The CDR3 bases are TGCAGTGCTAGGGACAGGGGCCCGGATCAGCCCCAGCATTTT. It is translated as CSARDRGPDQPQHF.

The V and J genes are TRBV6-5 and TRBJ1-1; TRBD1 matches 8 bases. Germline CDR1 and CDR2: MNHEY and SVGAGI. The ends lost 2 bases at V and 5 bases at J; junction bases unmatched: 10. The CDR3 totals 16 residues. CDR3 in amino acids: CASSYRRGRRGTEAFF. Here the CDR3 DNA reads TGTGCCAGCAGTTACCGCAGGGGGCGTAGGGGAACTGAAGCTTTCTTT.

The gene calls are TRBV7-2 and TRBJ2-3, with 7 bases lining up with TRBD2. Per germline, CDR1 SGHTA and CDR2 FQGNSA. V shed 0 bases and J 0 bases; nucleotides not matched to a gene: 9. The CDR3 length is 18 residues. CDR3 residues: CASSLALLAIPSTDTQYF. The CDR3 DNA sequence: TGTGCCAGCAGCTTAGCGTTACTAGCGATCCCTAGCACAGATACGCAGTATTTT.

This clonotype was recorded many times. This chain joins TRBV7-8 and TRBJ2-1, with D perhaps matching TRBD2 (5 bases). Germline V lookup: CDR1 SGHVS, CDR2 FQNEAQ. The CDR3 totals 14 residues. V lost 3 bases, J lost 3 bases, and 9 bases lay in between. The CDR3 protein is CASSLRALYNEQFF. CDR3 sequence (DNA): TGTGCCAGCAGCTTGAGGGCTCTCTACAATGAGCAGTTCTTC.

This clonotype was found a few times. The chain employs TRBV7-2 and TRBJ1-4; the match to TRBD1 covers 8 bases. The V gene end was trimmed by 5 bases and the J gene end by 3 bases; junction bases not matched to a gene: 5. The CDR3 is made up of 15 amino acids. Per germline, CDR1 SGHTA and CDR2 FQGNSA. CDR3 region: CASSLPTGANEKLFF. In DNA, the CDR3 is TGTGCCAGCAGCCTCCCGACAGGGGCTAATGAAAAACTGTTTTTT.

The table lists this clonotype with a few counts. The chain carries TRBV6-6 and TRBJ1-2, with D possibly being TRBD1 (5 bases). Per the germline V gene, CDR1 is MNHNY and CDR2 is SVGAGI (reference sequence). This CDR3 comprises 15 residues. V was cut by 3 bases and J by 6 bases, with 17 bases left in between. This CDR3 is CASSYPTQKGHGYTF. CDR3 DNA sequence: TGTGCCAGCAGTTATCCCACCCAAAAGGGACATGGCTACACCTTC.

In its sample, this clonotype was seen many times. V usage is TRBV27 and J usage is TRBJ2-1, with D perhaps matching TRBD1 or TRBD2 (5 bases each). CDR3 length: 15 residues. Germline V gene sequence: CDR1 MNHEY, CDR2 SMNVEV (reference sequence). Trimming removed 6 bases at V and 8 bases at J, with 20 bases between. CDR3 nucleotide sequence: TGTGCCAGCAGCCCTCTACCCGGGACCGTCTATGAGCAGTTCTTC. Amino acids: CASSPLPGTVYEQFF.

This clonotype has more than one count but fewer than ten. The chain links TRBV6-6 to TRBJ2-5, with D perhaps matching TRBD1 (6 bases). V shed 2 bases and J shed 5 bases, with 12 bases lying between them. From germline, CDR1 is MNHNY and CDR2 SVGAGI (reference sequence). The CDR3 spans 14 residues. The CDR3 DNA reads TGTGCCAGCAGTTACACCCTTAGGGGGGAGACCCAGTACTTC. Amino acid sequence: CASSYTLRGETQYF.

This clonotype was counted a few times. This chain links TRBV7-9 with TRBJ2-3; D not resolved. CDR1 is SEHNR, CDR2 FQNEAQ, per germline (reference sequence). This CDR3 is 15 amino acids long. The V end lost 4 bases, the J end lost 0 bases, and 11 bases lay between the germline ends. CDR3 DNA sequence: TGTGCCAGCAGCTACGGTGCGCTAAGCACAGATACGCAGTATTTT. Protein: CASSYGALSTDTQYF.

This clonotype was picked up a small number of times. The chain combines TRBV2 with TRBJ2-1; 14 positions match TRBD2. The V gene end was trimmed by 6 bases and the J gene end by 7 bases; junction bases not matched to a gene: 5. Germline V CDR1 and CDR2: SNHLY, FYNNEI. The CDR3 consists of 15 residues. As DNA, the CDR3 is TGTGCCAGCAGGTGGGGACTAGCGGGAGATAATGAGCAGTTCTTC. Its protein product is CASRWGLAGDNEQFF.

DNA of the CDR3: TGTGCCATCAGTGTTGGGACGGTAGCCAAAAACATTCAGTACTTC. This sequence encodes CAISVGTVAKNIQYF. This chain uses TRBV10-3 with TRBJ2-4; D may match TRBD1 or TRBD2 (5 bases each). The V gene's germline CDR1 is ENHRY and CDR2 SYGVKD. This CDR3 is built from 15 residues. The V and J ends lost 4 bases and 0 bases respectively, with 10 bases between them.

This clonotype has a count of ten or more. CDR3 loop: CATSDLNQETQYF. The CDR3 DNA is TGTGCCACCAGTGATTTGAACCAAGAGACCCAGTACTTC. This chain joins TRBV24-1 and TRBJ2-5; D is unclear. The CDR3 loop spans 13 amino acids. Germline loops: CDR1 KGHDR, CDR2 SFDVKD. The V end lost 0 bases, the J end lost 0 bases, and 1 base lay between the germline ends.

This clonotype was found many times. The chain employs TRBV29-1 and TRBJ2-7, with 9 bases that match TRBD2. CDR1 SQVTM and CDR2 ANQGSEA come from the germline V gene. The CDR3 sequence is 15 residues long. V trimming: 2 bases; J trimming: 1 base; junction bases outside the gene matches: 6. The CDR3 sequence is CSVELAGGPSYEQYF. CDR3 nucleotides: TGCAGCGTTGAACTGGCGGGAGGGCCTTCCTACGAGCAGTACTTC.

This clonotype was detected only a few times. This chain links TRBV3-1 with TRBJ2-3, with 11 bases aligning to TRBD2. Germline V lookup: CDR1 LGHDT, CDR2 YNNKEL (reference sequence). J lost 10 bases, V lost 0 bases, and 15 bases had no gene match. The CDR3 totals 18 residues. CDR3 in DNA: TGTGCCAGCAGCCAAGATGATCGGCCTAGCGGGGGGCTCGGACCGCAGTATTTT. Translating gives CASSQDDRPSGGLGPQYF.

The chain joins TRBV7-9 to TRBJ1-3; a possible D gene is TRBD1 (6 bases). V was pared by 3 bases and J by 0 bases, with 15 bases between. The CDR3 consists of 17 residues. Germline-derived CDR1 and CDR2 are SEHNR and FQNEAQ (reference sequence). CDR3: CASSFRTVLSSGNTIYF. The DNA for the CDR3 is TGTGCCAGCAGCTTTAGGACAGTCCTGAGCTCTGGAAACACCATATATTTT.

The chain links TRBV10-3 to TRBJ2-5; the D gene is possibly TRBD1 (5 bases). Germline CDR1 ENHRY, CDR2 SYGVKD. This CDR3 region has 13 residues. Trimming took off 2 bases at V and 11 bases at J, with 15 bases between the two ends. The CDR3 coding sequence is TGTGCCATCAGTGAGATAAGGGGCGATGGGCAGTACTTC. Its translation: CAISEIRGDGQYF.

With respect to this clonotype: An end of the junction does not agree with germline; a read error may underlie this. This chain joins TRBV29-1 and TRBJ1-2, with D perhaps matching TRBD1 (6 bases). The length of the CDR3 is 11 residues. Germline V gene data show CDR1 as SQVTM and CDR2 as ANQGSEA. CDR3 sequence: CSVAGADGCTF. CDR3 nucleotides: TGCAGCGTCGCAGGGGCCGATGGCTGCACCTTC.

CDR3 bases: TGCAGTGCTAGGGTGCCGGGACGCCTGATCTTAGCTAACTATGGCTACACCTTC. Its protein is CSARVPGRLILANYGYTF. The V gene is TRBV20-1, the J gene TRBJ1-2; D might be TRBD1 (5 bases). The CDR3 is made up of 18 amino acids. The germline V gene encodes CDR1 DFQATT and CDR2 SNEGSKA (reference sequence). Between the trimmed V and J ends, which lost 3 bases and 0 bases, there was a span of 23 bases.